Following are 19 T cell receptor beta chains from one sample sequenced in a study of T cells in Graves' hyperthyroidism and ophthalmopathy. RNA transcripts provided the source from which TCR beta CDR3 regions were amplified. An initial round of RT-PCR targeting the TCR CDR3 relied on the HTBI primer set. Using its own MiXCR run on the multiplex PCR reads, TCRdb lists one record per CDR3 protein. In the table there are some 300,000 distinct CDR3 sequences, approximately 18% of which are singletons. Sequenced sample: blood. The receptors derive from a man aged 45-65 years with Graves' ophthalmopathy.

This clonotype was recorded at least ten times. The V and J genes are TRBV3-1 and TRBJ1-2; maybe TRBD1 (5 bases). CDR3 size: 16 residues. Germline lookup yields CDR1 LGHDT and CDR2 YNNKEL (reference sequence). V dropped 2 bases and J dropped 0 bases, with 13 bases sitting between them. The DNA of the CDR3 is TGTGCCAGCAGCCAAAGACAGATTAATACTAACTATGGCTACACCTTC. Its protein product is CASSQRQINTNYGYTF. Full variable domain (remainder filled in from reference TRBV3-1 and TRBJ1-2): DTAVSQTPKYLVTQMGNDKSIKCEQNLGHDTMYWYKQDSKKFLKIMFSYNNKELIINETVPNRFSPKSPDKAHLNLHINSLELGDSAVYFCASSQRQINTNYGYTFGSGTRLTVV.

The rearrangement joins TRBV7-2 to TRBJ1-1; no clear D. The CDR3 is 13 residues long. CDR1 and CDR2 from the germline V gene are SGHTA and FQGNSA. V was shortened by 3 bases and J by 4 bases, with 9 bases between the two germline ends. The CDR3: CASSFLVGTEAFF. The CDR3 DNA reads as TGTGCCAGCAGCTTTTTGGTTGGCACTGAAGCTTTCTTT.

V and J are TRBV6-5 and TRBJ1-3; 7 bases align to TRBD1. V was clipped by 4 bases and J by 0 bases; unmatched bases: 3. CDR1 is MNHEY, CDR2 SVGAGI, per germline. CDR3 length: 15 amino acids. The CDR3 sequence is CASSLQGYSGNTIYF. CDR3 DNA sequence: TGTGCCAGCAGTTTACAGGGGTACTCTGGAAACACCATATATTTT.

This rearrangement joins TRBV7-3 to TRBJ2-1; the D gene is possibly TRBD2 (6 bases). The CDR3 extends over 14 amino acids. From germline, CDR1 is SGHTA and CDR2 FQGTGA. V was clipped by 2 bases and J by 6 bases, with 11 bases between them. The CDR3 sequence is CASSLEASVNEQFF. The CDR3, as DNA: TGTGCCAGCAGCTTAGAGGCTAGCGTCAATGAGCAGTTCTTC.

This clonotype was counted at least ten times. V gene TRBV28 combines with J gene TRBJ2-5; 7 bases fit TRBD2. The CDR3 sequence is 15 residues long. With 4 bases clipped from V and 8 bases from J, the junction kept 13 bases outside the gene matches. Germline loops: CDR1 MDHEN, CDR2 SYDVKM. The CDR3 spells CASSSPGGTRDTQYF. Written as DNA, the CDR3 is TGTGCCAGCAGTTCCCCGGGGGGTACAAGAGATACCCAGTACTTC.

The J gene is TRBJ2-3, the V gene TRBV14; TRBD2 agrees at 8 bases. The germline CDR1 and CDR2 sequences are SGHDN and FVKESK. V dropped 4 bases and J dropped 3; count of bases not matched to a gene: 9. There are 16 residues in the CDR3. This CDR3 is CASSPHAGGGTDTQYF. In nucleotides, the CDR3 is TGTGCCAGCAGCCCCCACGCGGGAGGTGGAACAGATACGCAGTATTTT.

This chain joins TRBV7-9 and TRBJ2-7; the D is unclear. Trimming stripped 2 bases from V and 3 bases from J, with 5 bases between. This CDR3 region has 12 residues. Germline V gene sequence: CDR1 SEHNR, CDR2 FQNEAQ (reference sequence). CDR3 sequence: CASSLNIYEQYF. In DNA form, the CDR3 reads TGTGCCAGCAGCTTAAACATCTACGAGCAGTACTTC. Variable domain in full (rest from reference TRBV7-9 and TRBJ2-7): DTGVSQNPRHKITKRGQNVTFRCDPISEHNRLYWYRQTLGQGPEFLTYFQNEAQLEKSRLLSDRFSAERPKGSFSTLEIQRTEQGDSAMYLCASSLNIYEQYFGPGTRLTVT.

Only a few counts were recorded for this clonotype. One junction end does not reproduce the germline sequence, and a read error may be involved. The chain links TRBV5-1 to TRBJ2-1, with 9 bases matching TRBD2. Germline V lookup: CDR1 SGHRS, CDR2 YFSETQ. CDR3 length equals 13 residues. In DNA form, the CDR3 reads TGTGCCAGCAGCGGGGGGACTAGTGGTGAGCAGTTCTTC. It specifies CASSGGTSGEQFF. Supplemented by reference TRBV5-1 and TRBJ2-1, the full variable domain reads KAGVTQTPRYLIKTRGQQVTLSCSPISGHRSVSWYQQTPGQGLQFLFEYFSETQRNKGNFPGRFSGRQFSNSRSEMNVSTLELGDSALYLCASSGGTSGEQFFGPGTRLTVL.

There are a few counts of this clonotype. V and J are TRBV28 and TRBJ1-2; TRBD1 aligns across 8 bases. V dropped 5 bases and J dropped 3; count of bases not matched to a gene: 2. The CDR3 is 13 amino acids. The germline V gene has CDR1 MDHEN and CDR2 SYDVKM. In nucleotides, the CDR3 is TGTGCCAGCAGTCACAGGGGGGACTATGGCTACACCTTC. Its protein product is CASSHRGDYGYTF.

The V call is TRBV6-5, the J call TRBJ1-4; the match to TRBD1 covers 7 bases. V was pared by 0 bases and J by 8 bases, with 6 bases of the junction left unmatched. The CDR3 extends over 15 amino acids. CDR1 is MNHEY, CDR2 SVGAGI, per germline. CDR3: CASSYSGGEGEKLFF. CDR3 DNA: TGTGCCAGCAGTTACTCAGGGGGCGAGGGCGAAAAACTGTTTTTT.

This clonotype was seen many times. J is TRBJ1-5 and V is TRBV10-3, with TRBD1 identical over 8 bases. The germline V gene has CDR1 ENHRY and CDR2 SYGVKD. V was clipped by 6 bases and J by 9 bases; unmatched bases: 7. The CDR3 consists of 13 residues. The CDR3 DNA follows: TGTGCCATCAGCGGGGACAGGCGGGGGCCCCAGCATTTT. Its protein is CAISGDRRGPQHF.

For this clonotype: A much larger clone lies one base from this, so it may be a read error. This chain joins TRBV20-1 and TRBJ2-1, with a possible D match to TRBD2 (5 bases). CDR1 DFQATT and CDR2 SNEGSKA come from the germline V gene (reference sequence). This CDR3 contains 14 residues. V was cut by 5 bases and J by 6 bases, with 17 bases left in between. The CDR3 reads CSADSISTSNEQFF. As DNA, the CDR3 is TGCAGTGCTGACTCCATTAGTACTAGCAATGAGCAGTTCTTC.

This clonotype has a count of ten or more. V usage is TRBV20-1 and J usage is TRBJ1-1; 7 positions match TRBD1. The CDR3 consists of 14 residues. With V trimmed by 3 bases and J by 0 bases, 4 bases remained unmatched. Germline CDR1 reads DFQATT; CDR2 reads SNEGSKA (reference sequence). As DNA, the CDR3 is TGCAGTGCTAGGTCCAGGGGGGTGAACACTGAAGCTTTCTTT. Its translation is CSARSRGVNTEAFF.

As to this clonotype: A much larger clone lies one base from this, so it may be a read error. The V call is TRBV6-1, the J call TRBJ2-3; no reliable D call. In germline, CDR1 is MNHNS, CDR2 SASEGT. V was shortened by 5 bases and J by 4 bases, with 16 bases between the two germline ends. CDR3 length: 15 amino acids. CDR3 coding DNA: TGTGCCAGCAGTCCCCCGTGGAAAAGCTCAGATACGCAGTATTTT. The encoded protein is CASSPPWKSSDTQYF.

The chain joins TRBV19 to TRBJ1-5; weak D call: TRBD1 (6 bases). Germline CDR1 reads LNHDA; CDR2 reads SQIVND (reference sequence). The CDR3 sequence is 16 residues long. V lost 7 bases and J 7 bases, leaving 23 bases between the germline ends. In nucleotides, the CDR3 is TGTGCCAGTACCAAGGGGGGTAAACAGGGTAGCCAGCCCCAGCATTTT. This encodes CASTKGGKQGSQPQHF.

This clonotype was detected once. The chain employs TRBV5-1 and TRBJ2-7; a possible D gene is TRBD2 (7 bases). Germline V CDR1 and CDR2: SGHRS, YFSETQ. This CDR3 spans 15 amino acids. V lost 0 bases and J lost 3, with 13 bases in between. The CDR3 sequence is CASSLGRGGNYEQYF. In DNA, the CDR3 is TGCGCCAGCAGCTTGGGTAGGGGGGGCAACTACGAGCAGTACTTC.

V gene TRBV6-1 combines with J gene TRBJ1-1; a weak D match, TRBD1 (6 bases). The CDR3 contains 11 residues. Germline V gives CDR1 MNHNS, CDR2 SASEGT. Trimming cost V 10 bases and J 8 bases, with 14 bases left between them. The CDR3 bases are TGTGCCACACGACGGACAGTAGAAGCTTTCTTT. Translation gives CATRRTVEAFF.

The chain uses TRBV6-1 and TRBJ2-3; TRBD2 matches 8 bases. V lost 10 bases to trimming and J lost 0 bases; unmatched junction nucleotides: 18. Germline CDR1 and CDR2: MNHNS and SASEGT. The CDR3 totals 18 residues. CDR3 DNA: TGTGCCAACAACTTCATAGCCGGGAGGGCGAGTAGCACAGATACGCAGTATTTT. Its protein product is CANNFIAGRASSTDTQYF.

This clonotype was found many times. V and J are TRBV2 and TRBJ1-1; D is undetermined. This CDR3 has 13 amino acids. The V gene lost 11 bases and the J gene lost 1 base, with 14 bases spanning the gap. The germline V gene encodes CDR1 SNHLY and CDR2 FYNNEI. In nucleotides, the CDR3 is TGTGCCGGATCCCTAGGAGCGAACACTGAAGCTTTCTTT. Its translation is CAGSLGANTEAFF.